This T cell receptor (beta chain) was sequenced for a study of cytotoxic CD8 clonotypes in ibrutinib-treated CLL (dated by TCRdb to about 2021). About the study as a whole: The cohort was composed of about a dozen relapsed/refractory and around 15 treatment-naive patients; IGHV unmutated status was identified in some 17 patients. Longitudinal samples were available for about 30% of the roughly 86 trial participants. Patients were still on ibrutinib when every remission and progressive disease sample was collected. Cryopreserved peripheral blood mononuclear cells were collected at three points: before therapy, at response, and at either sustained remission or disease progression. Responses were partial in some 24 patients and complete in 2; after median roughly 69 months follow-up, about 15 stayed in remission and about twelve progressed. Samples at response were collected after a median of approximately twelve months of treatment, with a range of about 6 to 40 months. On average, each sample had 255,043 productive templates and under 95,000 productive rearrangements. Results the study describes overall, beyond this receptor: An increase in clonality was observed at ibrutinib response, with clonality remaining stable during sustained remission and falling back toward baseline at progression. Lymph node repertoires were not examined, and the timing of sampling was not matched between patients in sustained remission and those whose disease progressed. Public clonotypes were rare and either shrank or stayed stable during treatment, and the rise in clonality at ibrutinib response reflected expansion of private clonotypes. Baseline clonality exceeded that of age-matched healthy donors and correlated strongly with circulating CD8+ T-cell counts.

Each clonotype received, on average, about 10x coverage in deep resolution sequencing performed on a MiSeq, where the target depth lay between 1 in 1 million and 1 in 200,000 T cells. The immunoSEQ hsTCRB Kit was used to generate the TCR beta libraries. The authors' pipeline ran thus. The data were analyzed with ImmunoSEQ Analyzer and ImmunoSEQ Data Assistant, and V, D and J gene assignments followed IMGT definitions. Clonality was computed as one minus normalized Shannon entropy of productive rearrangement frequencies, ranging from 0 to 1. Public clonotype analysis was restricted to overrepresented clonotypes comprising at least 0.05% of each patient's repertoire. About a dozen repertoires from age-matched healthy donors, obtained from immuneACCESS, served as clonality controls. The clones in this table, taken by TCRdb from immuneACCESS, are in-frame only. Not every clone is retained; where verified, under half of the shortfall comes from an unresolved V gene, and the cause of the rest is unknown. From that table come the V and J calls and clone size; the DNA was used to work out D and trimming. Across this sample there are about 300,000 clones, with about 61% seen only once. The ten largest clones represent about 6.7% of the sample.

For TCR beta library preparation, 1.5 to 2 micrograms of genomic DNA were isolated from cryopreserved PBMCs. Longitudinal blood samples from CLL patients on ibrutinib monotherapy underwent high-throughput TCR beta sequencing. The patients took part in an open-label, single-center phase 2 trial of ibrutinib monotherapy. A distance of 12 bases separates the germline ends of V and J, which lose 8 bases and 2 bases respectively. Taken from cysteine to phenylalanine, the CDR3 has 13 residues. The sequence is cut down to CDR3 DNA, 39 bases in frame from base 1. Via the germline V gene, CDR1 is ENHRY and CDR2 SYGVKD. To note about this clone: The antigen this receptor binds is unknown. No clone much larger than this one lies a single base away; base qualities are absent.

The sample was PBMCs, taken after 36 months of ibrutinib treatment. The clonotype was recovered from a human donor with chronic lymphocytic leukemia. The sequence joins TRBV10-3 to TRBJ1-2; possibly the D gene is TRBD1, per 5 matching bases. The DNA reads as follows: TGTGCCATCGCGCAGGGACCAAACTATGGCTACACCTTC. Its protein product is CAIAQGPNYGYTF.